The rows below give T cell receptor beta chains drawn from one sample of a study of blood T cell repertoires in COVID-19. Profiling relied on immunoSEQ multiplex PCR, and the TCRdb table lists in-frame clones only, not all of them. The sample has 200,000 to 300,000 clones; roughly 83% are singletons. Sequencing was performed on peripheral blood. The receptors were gathered from a man older than 75 with acute or convalescent COVID-19. Each CDR3 is given without its conserved first and last residue. D genes are given only for firm matches.

V	D	J	CDR3
TRBV10-3	TRBD1	TRBJ1-1	AITGTGGTEAF
TRBV18	NA	TRBJ1-2	ASSSDTAGYT
TRBV9	TRBD1	TRBJ1-2	ASSETGEGYT
TRBV28	NA	TRBJ1-2	ASSVREPGSYT
TRBV4-2	TRBD1	TRBJ1-6	ASSQLGTGVYPLH
TRBV6-6	NA	TRBJ1-1	ASSYRGGATEAF
TRBV27	NA	TRBJ2-1	ASRPRGNSYNEQF
TRBV6-6	NA	TRBJ2-1	ASRPPTANEQF
TRBV18	NA	TRBJ1-4	ASSPREAINEKLF
TRBV19	NA	TRBJ1-1	ASSRGLYTEAF
TRBV7-9	NA	TRBJ1-1	ASSLSNSGTEAF
TRBV3-1/TRBV3-2	TRBD1	TRBJ1-2	ASSQGQGFRYGYT
TRBV6-6	TRBD2	TRBJ2-5	ASTWGGGETQY
TRBV5-1	TRBD1	TRBJ1-1	ASSLGDRAGEAF
TRBV28	TRBD1	TRBJ2-7	ASIRGSSSYEQY
TRBV25-1	TRBD1	TRBJ2-1	ASSDGQGTYNEQF
TRBV2	TRBD1	TRBJ1-4	ASSPGTVNEKLF
TRBV11-3	TRBD2	TRBJ2-7	ASSFAPGGVEQY
TRBV7-2	NA	TRBJ1-5	ASSFRGDQPQH
TRBV29-1	NA	TRBJ1-1	SVARSTEAF
TRBV2	NA	TRBJ1-5	ASAQAGRNQPQH
TRBV14	NA	TRBJ1-2	ASSQDWPDYGYT
TRBV6-1	NA	TRBJ2-7	ASSEQGRPYEQY
TRBV9	NA	TRBJ2-2	ASSHGGPGELF
TRBV10-2	NA	TRBJ1-1	ASSETPGGTEAF
TRBV19	TRBD1	TRBJ1-1	ASSITVWRGQGSWNTEAF
TRBV27	TRBD1	TRBJ2-7	ASSLVDRLRNEQY
TRBV6-2/TRBV6-3	NA	TRBJ1-6	ASSTASSGSPLH
TRBV5-6	TRBD1	TRBJ1-6	ASSIGQGAVYSPLH
TRBV19	NA	TRBJ1-3	VRTCTTASSGNTIY
TRBV29-1	NA	TRBJ1-5	SVEGDGNQPQH
TRBV28	TRBD2	TRBJ2-5	ASSWPSGLQETQY
TRBV4-2	TRBD1	TRBJ1-5	ASSQDGTGGNQPQH
TRBV6-6	TRBD2	TRBJ2-1	ASRGLAGVNEQF
TRBV28	NA	TRBJ1-4	ASSLPGANEKLF